This entry describes one TCR beta chain. The antigen remains unidentified. These data belong to a study of blood T cells in healthy people across ages. With each sample, at least 5 micrograms of total RNA were extracted. CDR3 length: 12 residues. CDR1 is SQVTM and CDR2 is ANQGSEA in the germline V gene. A J-beta primer mix and a sample-barcoded 5' primer were used in a second PCR of roughly 6 to 11 cycles. TCRdb called the 5' RACE reads again in MiXCR, with one record for every CDR3 protein. The data contain roughly 1,300,000 distinct CDR3 sequences, approximately 59% of them seen just once; the ten biggest clones take up 6.5% to 8%. Regarding the study as a whole: It was not known whether donors were CMV positive (a possible confounder of expanded clonotype changes). Naive T cell percentage showed a strong correlation with the diversity of TCR beta.

The chain is built from TRBV29-1 and TRBJ1-1; D may be TRBD1 (6 bases). Sequencing was carried out using blood. The sequence came from a young man in good health. The CDR3 DNA follows: TGCACCGCAGGGGAGGCCCACACTGAAGCTTTCTTT. This codes for CTAGEAHTEAFF.